This TCR beta chain was obtained from a study of blood T cells in healthy people across ages (dated by TCRdb to the mid-2010s). Some background on the complete study: In model experiments, template switching captured roughly one uniquely barcoded TCR beta cDNA molecule for every two T cells. Age-related changes in TCR beta repertoire diversity were measured in the study by deep sequencing normalized with unique cDNA molecular identifiers. The donors were split into four age groups: young (average around 16 years), middle-aged (around 37), aged (over 55) and long-lived (approximately 89). Donors of different ages were randomly distributed across sequencing lanes to avoid experimental bias. The study analyzed two additional independent replicas of 1 million unique cDNA reads from the same blood draw for two donors, one aged 18 to 29 and one aged 80 or older.

In regard to this clonotype: This receptor's antigen is unknown. Per-base qualities were not stored, and no clone one base away is much larger.

Library preparation was by 5' RACE. For sequencing, an Illumina HiSeq 2500 was employed. A second PCR of roughly 7 to 12 cycles was run with a J-beta primer mix and a sample-barcoded 5' primer. A unique molecular identifier was introduced onto each TCR beta cDNA molecule by a template-switch 5' adaptor carrying 12 random nucleotides. Each sample yielded at least 3 million CDR3-containing paired-end reads. First-strand cDNA was synthesized from all RNA with the Mint cDNA synthesis kit, primed by a TRBC-specific oligonucleotide. All cDNA was treated with uracil-DNA glycosylase and then went through a first 18-cycle PCR with the universal primers M1SS and BC2_uni_R. Under the source paper's analysis protocol: Each sample was normalized by randomly selecting 1 million high-quality reads, each carrying a distinct molecular identifier. Instead of being binned into consensus sequences, reads that shared molecular identifiers were thrown out. MiTCR, run with a Q25 quality threshold and the strictest error-elimination algorithm, handled CDR3 identification, clonotype clustering and error correction. A nonparametric unseen species model with Euler transformation was used to estimate a lower bound on total TCR beta diversity. The public reads were run again by TCRdb, first through fastp at Q25 and then through MiXCR, and only productive beta chains were kept. When rows share a CDR3 protein, they turn into one entry using the most common DNA and genes. The V and J calls were not made by the authors but by TCRdb's processing. This sample comprises hundreds of thousands of distinct CDR3 sequences, about 40% of them detected only once. The ten largest clones add up to around a fifth of the sample.

Results and caveats for the whole study, not just this receptor: The percentage of naive T cells measured by flow cytometry correlated strongly with observed TCR beta diversity. As age increased, observed TCR beta diversity per million T cells dropped in a roughly linear way, and a significant reduction was already evident by age about 40. Compared with the aged group, the long-lived group had more naive CD4+ T cells, fewer expanded clones and increased TCR diversity, suggesting age selection. Because the CMV infection status of the donors was unknown, age-related changes in expanded clonotypes may potentially have been confounded. Since profiling was done on bulk unsorted PBMCs, naive and antigen-experienced compartments could not be conclusively compared. Estimates of total diversity based on one million sequenced T cells were considered lower bounds and underestimates.

CDR1 MGHRA and CDR2 YSYEKL are derived from the germline V gene. The CDR3, from cysteine to phenylalanine, totals 15 residues. This entry keeps only the CDR3 DNA: 45 bases, framed from base 1. The V end loses 0 bases and the J end loses 3 bases, and a stretch of 9 bases separates them. The donors were some 36 Caucasian individuals from Russia, aged roughly 6 to 100 years, who were systemically healthy. Each donor gave about 9.7 milliliters of peripheral blood, drawn into EDTA-treated Vacutainer tubes. Ficoll-Paque density-gradient centrifugation was used to isolate PBMCs, with at least 6 million per sample. Total RNA, at least 5.5 micrograms per sample, was extracted from PBMCs with Trizol reagent. For every donor, an aliquot of PBMCs went through flow cytometry to measure the percentages of naive CD45RAhigh/CD27high T cells.

The sequence derives from a woman aged 60-70 years in good health. The sample taken for sequencing was blood. This receptor chain uses TRBV4-1 and TRBJ1-5; no confident D gene assignment can be made. The CDR3 region: CASSQESGLNQPQHF. The base sequence is TGCGCCAGCAGCCAAGAGTCAGGCCTCAATCAGCCCCAGCATTTT.